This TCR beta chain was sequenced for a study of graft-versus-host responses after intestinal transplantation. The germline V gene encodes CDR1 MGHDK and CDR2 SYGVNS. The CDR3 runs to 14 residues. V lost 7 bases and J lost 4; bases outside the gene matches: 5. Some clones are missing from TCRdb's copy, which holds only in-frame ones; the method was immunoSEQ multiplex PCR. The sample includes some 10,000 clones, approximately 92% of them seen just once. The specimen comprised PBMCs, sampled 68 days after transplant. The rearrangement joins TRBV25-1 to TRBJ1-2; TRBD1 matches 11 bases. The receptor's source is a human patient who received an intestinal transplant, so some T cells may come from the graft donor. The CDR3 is CASNSGTGGYGYTF. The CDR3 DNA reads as TGTGCCAGCAATTCCGGGACAGGGGGCTATGGCTACACCTTC.